A selection of T cell receptor beta chains follows, all from one sample in a study of graft-versus-host responses after intestinal transplantation. Generated by immunoSEQ multiplex PCR, the TCRdb table keeps only in-frame clones and is missing some. The sample holds about 96,000 clones, about 94% seen once. These receptors' targets are unknown. The input for sequencing was unstimulated CD4+ T cells sorted from spleen or lymph node cells, taken before intestinal transplant. Source of these receptors: a human donor who received an intestinal transplant. The CDR3 runs from the conserved cysteine through the conserved F or W. The D gene is left open where the match is weak. Size is stated for part of the rows, as once, few or many counts, or as a class when the clone is expanded.

CDR3aa | CDR3nt | j_gene | abundance | d_gene | v_gene
CASRDAGTTYEQYF | TGTGCCAGCCGAGATGCGGGAACGACCTACGAGCAGTACTTC | TRBJ2-7 | . | . | TRBV25-1
CASSQGDATYNEQFF | TGTGCCAGCAGCCAAGGAGATGCTACGTACAATGAGCAGTTCTTC | TRBJ2-1 | . | . | TRBV4-2
CASSLRQGASTDTQYF | TGCGCCAGCAGCTTGAGACAGGGCGCTAGCACAGATACGCAGTATTTT | TRBJ2-3 | . | TRBD1 | TRBV5-1
CASSQSPRREETQYF | TGCGCCAGCAGCCAATCACCCCGCAGGGAAGAGACCCAGTACTTC | TRBJ2-5 | . | . | TRBV4-1
CASSYGLSYNEQFF | TGTGCCAGCAGTTACGGACTTTCCTACAATGAGCAGTTCTTC | TRBJ2-1 | . | . | TRBV27
CAWSEEGGELFF | TGTGCCTGGAGTGAAGAGGGCGGGGAGCTGTTTTTT | TRBJ2-2 | once | . | TRBV30
CAFRLAASYEQYF | TGTGCCTTCCGACTAGCGGCCTCCTACGAGCAGTACTTC | TRBJ2-7 | . | TRBD2 | TRBV30
CAWSRTGGYGYTF | TGTGCCTGGAGTAGGACAGGGGGCTATGGCTACACCTTC | TRBJ1-2 | . | TRBD1 | TRBV30
CASSYAYTYGYTF | TGTGCCAGCAGCTACGCCTATACCTATGGCTACACCTTC | TRBJ1-2 | . | . | TRBV9
CASSPPGLGASPYEQYF | TGTGCCAGCAGCCCCCCCGGGCTGGGGGCCTCCCCCTACGAGCAGTACTTC | TRBJ2-7 | . | . | TRBV28
CASSQDPLAGGPDTQYF | TGCGCCAGCAGCCAAGATCCCCTAGCGGGGGGGCCCGATACGCAGTATTTT | TRBJ2-3 | . | TRBD2 | TRBV4-3
CASSEIAGGPWNEQFF | TGTGCCAGCAGTGAAATAGCGGGAGGGCCGTGGAATGAGCAGTTCTTC | TRBJ2-1 | . | TRBD2 | TRBV6-1
CASSEQGSTTQYF | TGTGCCAGCAGTGAACAGGGTTCTACGACGCAGTACTTC | TRBJ2-7 | . | . | TRBV6-1
CASSPDRDYEQYF | TGTGCCAGCTCACCAGACAGGGACTACGAGCAGTACTTC | TRBJ2-7 | . | TRBD1 | TRBV18
CSVSIGGNTEAFF | TGCAGCGTTAGTATTGGAGGGAACACTGAAGCTTTCTTT | TRBJ1-1 | . | . | TRBV29-1
CASSFGTGEKLFF | TGTGCCAGCAGTTTCGGGACAGGTGAAAAACTGTTTTTT | TRBJ1-4 | . | TRBD1 | TRBV28
CASSPRLAGNNEQFF | TGCGCCAGCAGCCCTAGGCTAGCGGGCAACAATGAGCAGTTCTTC | TRBJ2-1 | . | TRBD2 | TRBV5-1
CASSLGAGHRSGELFF | TGTGCCAGCTCTCTAGGAGCGGGACATCGGTCCGGGGAGCTGTTTTTT | TRBJ2-2 | once | . | TRBV18
CSVEPQAGAEAFF | TGCAGCGTTGAACCCCAAGCAGGGGCTGAAGCTTTCTTT | TRBJ1-1 | . | . | TRBV29-1
CASSLGQGETEAFF | TGTGCCAGCAGCTTAGGACAGGGAGAAACTGAAGCTTTCTTT | TRBJ1-1 | . | TRBD1 | TRBV11-2
CASSLRVLLDTQYF | TGTGCCAGCAGCCTTCGAGTTCTTTTGGATACGCAGTATTTT | TRBJ2-3 | . | . | TRBV7-2
CASSQGPRGETQYF | TGCGCCAGCAGCCAAGGGCCCAGAGGCGAGACCCAGTACTTC | TRBJ2-5 | . | . | TRBV4-1